This T cell receptor (beta chain) was obtained from a study of glioma-infiltrating T cells after dendritic cell vaccination. Here immunoSEQ multiplex PCR was the method, and the copy in TCRdb shows in-frame clones only, minus some. The repertoire includes fewer than 95,000 clones, roughly 85% of them detected once, and 8.5% sits in the top ten. The CDR3 length is 14 residues. In germline, CDR1 is MRHNA, CDR2 SNTAGT. Trimming shortened V by 5 bases and J by 6 bases, and 11 bases separated the two germline ends. Time point: after dendritic cell vaccination, including at tumor progression/relapse. V and J are TRBV6-4 and TRBJ1-6; D perhaps matches TRBD1 (6 bases). The source material was blood, sampled after dendritic cell vaccination. The TCR was taken from a human donor with glioblastoma. The chain's CDR3 is CASSPTGLNSPLHF. CDR3 DNA sequence: TGTGCCAGCAGTCCAACAGGGCTTAATTCACCCCTCCACTTT.